The rows below give T cell receptor beta chains drawn from one sample of a study of identical twins. TCRdb re-called the 5' RACE reads with MiXCR, one entry per CDR3 protein. Among 1.5 million to 2 million distinct CDR3 sequences, about 30% were seen once, and the ten largest hold about 0.27%. Sequences were obtained from cord blood. The source of these receptors is a newborn girl in good health. Each CDR3 is given with its conserved first and last residue. D genes are given only for firm matches. Clone size, where shown, is once, few, many, or a class for clones that have expanded.

-,TRBV20-1,TRBJ1-6,TRBD1,TGCAGTGCTAGAGAGACAGGGGGCCAATACTATAATTCACCCCTCCACTTT,CSARETGGQYYNSPLHF
few,TRBV7-9,TRBJ1-2,TRBD1,TGTGCCAGCAGCTTAGGGACAGGGGGTTTTGGCTACACCTTC,CASSLGTGGFGYTF
many,TRBV4-2,TRBJ2-7,-,TGTGCCAGCAGCCAAGGGCTAGTTGAGTACGAGCAGTACTTC,CASSQGLVEYEQYF
-,TRBV2,TRBJ2-7,TRBD1,TGTGCCAACGGACAGGGGGGCTACGAGCAGTACTTC,CANGQGGYEQYF
-,TRBV20-1,TRBJ2-1,TRBD2,TGCAGTGCCGATAGCGGGCCTCACAATGAGCAGTTCTTC,CSADSGPHNEQFF
-,TRBV20-1,TRBJ2-1,TRBD2,TGCAGTGCTGTGGGACTAGCGACTTGGAATGAGCAGTTCTTC,CSAVGLATWNEQFF
-,TRBV20-1,TRBJ2-1,-,TGCAGTGCTAGAGATCTGGCAGGGGGGGGCAATGAGCAGTTCTTC,CSARDLAGGGNEQFF
-,TRBV2,TRBJ2-7,TRBD2,TGTGCCAGCGCGTTGATGGGACTAGGGGCCTACGAGCAGTACTTC,CASALMGLGAYEQYF
-,TRBV10-3,TRBJ2-2,-,TGTGCCACCAAGGACAGGGAGGGGGCGAACACCGGGGAGCTGTTTTTT,CATKDREGANTGELFF
-,TRBV20-1,TRBJ2-7,TRBD2,TGCAGTGCCGCCCTAGCGGGGGGGCTTGGGAATGAGCAGTACTTC,CSAALAGGLGNEQYF
-,TRBV29-1,TRBJ2-5,-,TGCAGCGTTGAAGGCAGGCAAGAGACCCAGTACTTC,CSVEGRQETQYF
many,TRBV12-3/TRBV12-4,TRBJ2-7,-,TGTGCCAGCAGTCAAGGCGCCCCCCGCACCTACGAGCAGTACTTC,CASSQGAPRTYEQYF
few,TRBV2,TRBJ2-3,-,TGTGCCAGCGGGCGGGCCGCTAGCACAGATACGCAGTATTTT,CASGRAASTDTQYF
few,TRBV24-1,TRBJ2-7,-,TGTGCCACCAGTGATTTCACAGGGTCAAGGCGGGAAAGTTCCTACGAGCAGTACTTC,CATSDFTGSRRESSYEQYF
-,TRBV7-9,TRBJ1-3,-,TGTGCCAGCAGCTTAGTTCTGGCAGCAGGAGACACCATATATTTT,CASSLVLAAGDTIYF
-,TRBV7-2,TRBJ2-1,TRBD2,TGTGCCAGCAGCTTATCTTCGGGTCTAGCGGGAGCCAGCTCCTACAATGAGCAGTTCTTC,CASSLSSGLAGASSYNEQFF
once,TRBV20-1,TRBJ2-1,-,TGCAGTGCTAGGACAGTCCAAGAGACCCAGTTCTTC,CSARTVQETQFF
-,TRBV7-9,TRBJ2-7,TRBD2,TGTGCCAGCAGCTGGGGACTAGCGAAGGAGAAATCCTACGAGCAGTACTTC,CASSWGLAKEKSYEQYF
-,TRBV9,TRBJ1-1,-,TGTGCCAGCAGCGTAGCGGGTGGGAAAATGAACACTGAAGCTTTCTTT,CASSVAGGKMNTEAFF
-,TRBV4-2,TRBJ2-7,TRBD2,TGTGCCAGCGGCGCACAAGGGACTAGCTCCTACGAGCAGTACTTC,CASGAQGTSSYEQYF
few,TRBV2,TRBJ2-1,TRBD1,TGTGCCAGCACCGTAGAACAGGGGAATGAGCAGTTCTTC,CASTVEQGNEQFF
-,TRBV29-1,TRBJ1-1,-,TGCAGCGTTGATTATAACACTGAAGCTTTCTTT,CSVDYNTEAFF
few,TRBV4-2,TRBJ2-2,-,TGTGCCAGCGGATATAACGGGGAGCTGTTTTTT,CASGYNGELFF
-,TRBV4-1,TRBJ1-4,-,TGCGCCAGCAGCCCCCTCTTGGAGTTGCGGAATGAAAAACTGTTTTTT,CASSPLLELRNEKLFF
-,TRBV12-3/TRBV12-4,TRBJ1-2,-,TGTGCCAGCATCAGAAGGGGGGGTAATGGCTACACCTTC,CASIRRGGNGYTF
many,TRBV5-1,TRBJ1-2,-,TGCGCCAGCAGCTTGGGCGGGACGTCTAACTATGGCTACACCTTC,CASSLGGTSNYGYTF
many,TRBV20-1,TRBJ1-2,TRBD1,TGCAGTGCTAGAGAACAACAGGGGTTCTCTGGCTACACCTTC,CSAREQQGFSGYTF
few,TRBV6-1,TRBJ2-7,TRBD2,TGTGCCAGCAGTGGCACCCTACTAGCGGTACTCTCCTACGAGCAGTACTTC,CASSGTLLAVLSYEQYF
-,TRBV10-3,TRBJ2-1,-,TGTGCCATCAGTGTTGAGGGGGACAATGAGCAGTTCTTC,CAISVEGDNEQFF
few,TRBV28,TRBJ1-3,TRBD1,TGTGCCAGCAGAGACAGGGCAACTGGAAACACCATATATTTT,CASRDRATGNTIYF
few,TRBV4-1,TRBJ2-3,TRBD2,TGCGCCAGCAGCCAAGACCCTCCGGGACTAGCGACAGATACGCAGTATTTT,CASSQDPPGLATDTQYF
few,TRBV20-1,TRBJ1-1,-,TGCAGTGCGGCCTCTGAGGAGGGAGTGACTGAAGCTTTCTTT,CSAASEEGVTEAFF
once,TRBV3-1,TRBJ1-2,-,TGTGCCAGCAGCCATGAGACTAGACAGGCCTATGGCTACACCTTC,CASSHETRQAYGYTF
-,TRBV10-3,TRBJ2-4,-,TGTGCCATCAGTGAGGGCAGGGCCAAAAACATTCAGTACTTC,CAISEGRAKNIQYF
many,TRBV27,TRBJ1-2,-,TGTGCCAGCAGAGGCAGCTACTATGGCTACACCTTC,CASRGSYYGYTF
-,TRBV20-1,TRBJ1-3,-,TGCAGTGCTAGACAGGGGAGGGGAAACACCATATATTTT,CSARQGRGNTIYF
few,TRBV24-1,TRBJ2-1,TRBD1,TGTGCCACCAGTTCGGCGGGACAGGGGTCTGAGCAGTTCTTC,CATSSAGQGSEQFF
few,TRBV12-3/TRBV12-4,TRBJ2-1,-,TGTGCCAGCAGTTTATCGGGCCATTACAATGAGCAGTTCTTC,CASSLSGHYNEQFF
-,TRBV3-1,TRBJ2-1,-,TGTGCCAGCAGCCTCAGGTCCGGTTGGTCCAATGAGCAGTTCTTC,CASSLRSGWSNEQFF
few,TRBV20-1,TRBJ1-2,-,TGCAGTGCTAGAGACACCTATCCTAACTATGGCTACACCTTC,CSARDTYPNYGYTF
-,TRBV20-1,TRBJ2-7,-,TGCAGTGCTAGAGATCTGAGAAGGAAAGGCTACGAGCAGTACTTC,CSARDLRRKGYEQYF
-,TRBV25-1,TRBJ2-1,TRBD1,TGTGCCAGCAGTGGGGGACAGTACTACAATGGGCAGTTCTTC,CASSGGQYYNGQFF
-,TRBV3-1,TRBJ1-6,-,TGTGCCAGCAGCCACCCTCGGACACATCATAATTCACCCCTCCACTTT,CASSHPRTHHNSPLHF
-,TRBV18,TRBJ1-6,TRBD1,TGTGCCAGCTCTTATACGGGACAGGGGAATTCACCCCTCCACTTT,CASSYTGQGNSPLHF
-,TRBV20-1,TRBJ1-1,-,TGCAGTGCTAGGAGGACCCTGGGAGCTTTCTTT,CSARRTLGAFF
-,TRBV7-2,TRBJ1-1,-,TGTGCCAGCAGCTTAAGGGGGGTCTACGGGGCTTTCTTT,CASSLRGVYGAFF
few,TRBV20-1,TRBJ1-1,-,TGCAGTGCTAAGATTGCGGGGACCGCGAACACTGAAGCTTTCTTT,CSAKIAGTANTEAFF
-,TRBV7-9,TRBJ1-5,-,TGTGCCAGCAGCTTTGCTGGAAGGAGCAATCAGCCCCAGCATTTT,CASSFAGRSNQPQHF
many,TRBV27,TRBJ1-4,TRBD1,TGTGCCAGCAGCCGGGACAGTCATAATGAAAAACTGTTTTTT,CASSRDSHNEKLFF
few,TRBV6-6,TRBJ1-4,-,TGTGCCAGCAGGGTACCGGGACGGAGTAATGAAAAACTGTTTTTT,CASRVPGRSNEKLFF
-,TRBV15,TRBJ2-1,TRBD2,TGTGCCACCAGTCAGCTAGCGGGAGTTTTTGGTGAGCAGTTCTTC,CATSQLAGVFGEQFF
-,TRBV7-9,TRBJ2-3,-,TGTGCCAGCAGCCCACTCATAGCCACAGATACGCAGTATTTT,CASSPLIATDTQYF